This TCR beta chain was sequenced during a study of blood T cell repertoires in COVID-19. The overall study: COVID-19 samples collected from the United States, Italy and Spain covered acute and convalescent phases.

V lost 6 bases and J 1 base, leaving 12 bases between the germline ends. The CDR3 sequence is 14 residues long. Germline CDR1 is MDHEN and CDR2 is SYDVKM. Across fewer than 25 US areas, participants ranged in age from roughly 18 to 95 years. This clone was recorded only once. Using immunoSEQ multiplex PCR, the repertoire was profiled, and TCRdb retains in-frame clones only, with some absent. The table shows approximately 450,000 clones, with roughly 85% occurring only once. The source of this sequence is a woman aged 18-29 years with acute COVID-19. Sequences were obtained from PBMCs or T cells enriched from blood (not recorded which). The V call is TRBV28, the J call TRBJ1-2, with D possibly TRBD1 on 5 matching bases. DNA of the CDR3: TGTGCCAGCAGCACCTTAGGGGTTAACTATGGCTACACCTTC. Residues: CASSTLGVNYGYTF.